This T cell receptor (beta chain) was recorded in a study of T cells in Graves' hyperthyroidism and ophthalmopathy. Points from the study as a whole: Expanded thyroid clonotypes (above 0.001) were mostly also found in blood.

Ophthalmopathy patients had Clinical Activity Score at least 3, NOSPECS grade at least 4, duration under 3 months. The PBMCs were sourced from fresh peripheral blood (about 10 ml). The V gene's germline CDR1 is KGHDR and CDR2 SFDVKD. The CDR3 consists of 14 residues. Trimming removed 4 bases from V and 4 bases from J; junction bases left unmatched: 4. Amplified TCR beta CDR3 regions came from RNA transcripts. Using the HTBI primer set, a first-round RT-PCR was run on the TCR CDR3. TCRdb itself ran the multiplex PCR reads through MiXCR, one entry per CDR3 protein. Here the sample spans a few hundred thousand distinct CDR3 sequences, roughly 20% being singletons. This clonotype was found many times. Its antigen is unknown.

Sequencing was performed on blood. This receptor was identified in a woman aged 40-49 years with Graves' ophthalmopathy. The chain uses TRBV24-1 and TRBJ2-7; 9 bases agree with TRBD1. The CDR3 loop is CATSDTGTGYEQYF. Written as DNA, the CDR3 is TGTGCCACCAGTGACACCGGGACAGGGTACGAGCAGTACTTC.